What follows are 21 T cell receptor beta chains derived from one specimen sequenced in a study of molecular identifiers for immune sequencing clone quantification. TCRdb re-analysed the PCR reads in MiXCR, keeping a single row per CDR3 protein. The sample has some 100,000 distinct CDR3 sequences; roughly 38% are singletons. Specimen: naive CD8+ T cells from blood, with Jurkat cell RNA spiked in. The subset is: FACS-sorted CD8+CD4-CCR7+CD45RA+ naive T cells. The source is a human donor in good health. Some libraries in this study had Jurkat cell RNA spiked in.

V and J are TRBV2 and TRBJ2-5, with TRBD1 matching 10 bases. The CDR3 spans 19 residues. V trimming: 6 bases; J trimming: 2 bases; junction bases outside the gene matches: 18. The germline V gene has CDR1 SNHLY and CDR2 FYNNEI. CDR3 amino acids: CASSDPSGTGEGWQETQYF. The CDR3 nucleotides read TGTGCCAGCAGCGACCCCTCCGGGACAGGGGAGGGTTGGCAAGAGACCCAGTACTTC.

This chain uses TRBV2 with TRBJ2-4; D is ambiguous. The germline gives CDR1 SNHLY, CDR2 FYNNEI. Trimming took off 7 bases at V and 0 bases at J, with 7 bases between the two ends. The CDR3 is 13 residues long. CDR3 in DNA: TGTGCCAGCATGACGTTAGCCAAAAACATTCAGTACTTC. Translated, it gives CASMTLAKNIQYF. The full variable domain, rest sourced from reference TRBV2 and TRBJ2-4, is EPEVTQTPSHQVTQMGQEVILRCVPISNHLYFYWYRQILGQKVEFLVSFYNNEISEKSEIFDDQFSVERPDGSNFTLKIRSTKLEDSAMYFCASMTLAKNIQYFGAGTRLSVL.

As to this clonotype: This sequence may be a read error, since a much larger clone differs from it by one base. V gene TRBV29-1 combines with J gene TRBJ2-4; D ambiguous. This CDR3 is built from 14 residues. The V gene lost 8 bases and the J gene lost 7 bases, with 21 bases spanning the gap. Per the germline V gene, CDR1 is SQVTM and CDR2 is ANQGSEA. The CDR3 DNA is TGCAGCATGTGGAGAAGGCTCCCGTGGAACATTCAGTACTTC. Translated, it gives CSMWRRLPWNIQYF.

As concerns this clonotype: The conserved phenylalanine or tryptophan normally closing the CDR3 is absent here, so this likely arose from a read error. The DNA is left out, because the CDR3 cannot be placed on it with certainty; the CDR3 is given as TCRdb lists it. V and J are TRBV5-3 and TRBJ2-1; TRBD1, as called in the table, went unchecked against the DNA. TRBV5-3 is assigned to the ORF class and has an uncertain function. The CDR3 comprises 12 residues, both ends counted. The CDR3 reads CASSWGSSPRFY.

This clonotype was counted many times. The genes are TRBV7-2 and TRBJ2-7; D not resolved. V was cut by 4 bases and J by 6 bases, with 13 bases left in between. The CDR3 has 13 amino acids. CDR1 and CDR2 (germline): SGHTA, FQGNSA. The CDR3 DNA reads TGTGCCAGCAGCTCTAGGCCCGGGTTCGAGCAGTACTTC. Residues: CASSSRPGFEQYF.

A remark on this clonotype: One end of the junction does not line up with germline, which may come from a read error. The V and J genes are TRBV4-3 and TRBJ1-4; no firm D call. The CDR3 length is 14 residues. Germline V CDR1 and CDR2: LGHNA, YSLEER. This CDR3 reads CASSQESTQEKQFF. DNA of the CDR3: TGCGCCAGCAGCCAAGAGTCCACCCAGGAAAAACAGTTTTTT.

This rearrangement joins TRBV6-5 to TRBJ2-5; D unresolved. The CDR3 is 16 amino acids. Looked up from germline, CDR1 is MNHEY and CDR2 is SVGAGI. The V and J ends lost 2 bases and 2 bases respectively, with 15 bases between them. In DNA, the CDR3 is TGTGCCAGCAGTTACCCACCCCCCCCTTTTCAAGAGACCCAGTACTTC. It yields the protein CASSYPPPPFQETQYF.

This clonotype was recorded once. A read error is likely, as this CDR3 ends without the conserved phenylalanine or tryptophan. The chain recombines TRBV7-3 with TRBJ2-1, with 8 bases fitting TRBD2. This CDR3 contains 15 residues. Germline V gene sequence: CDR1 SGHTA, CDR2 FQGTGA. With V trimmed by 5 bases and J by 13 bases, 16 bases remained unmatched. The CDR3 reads CASSPTGTRGSSQFY. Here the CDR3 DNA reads TGTGCCAGCAGCCCCACCGGGACTAGGGGGTCCTCCCAGTTCTAC.

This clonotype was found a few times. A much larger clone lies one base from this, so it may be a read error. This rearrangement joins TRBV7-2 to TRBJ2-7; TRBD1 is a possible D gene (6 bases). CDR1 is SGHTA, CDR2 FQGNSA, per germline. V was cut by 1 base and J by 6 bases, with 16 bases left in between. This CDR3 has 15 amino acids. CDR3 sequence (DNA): TGTGCCAGCAGCTTAGGAGTCAGGGGAGTGGCCGAGCAGTACTTC. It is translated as CASSLGVRGVAEQYF.

CDR3: CASSKVAGQWQPQHF. CDR3 bases: TGTGCCAGTAGTAAAGTAGCAGGGCAATGGCAGCCCCAGCATTTT. The chain links TRBV19 to TRBJ1-5, with D possibly being TRBD1 (5 bases). The V end lost 4 bases, the J end lost 7 bases, and 17 bases lay between the germline ends. Germline loops: CDR1 LNHDA, CDR2 SQIVND (reference sequence). CDR3 length: 15 residues. Using reference TRBV19 and TRBJ1-5 for the parts outside the CDR3, the full variable domain is DGGITQSPKYLFRKEGQNVTLSCEQNLNHDAMYWYRQDPGQGLRLIYYSQIVNDFQKGDIAEGYSVSREKKESFPLTVTSAQKNPTAFYLCASSKVAGQWQPQHFGDGTRLSIL.

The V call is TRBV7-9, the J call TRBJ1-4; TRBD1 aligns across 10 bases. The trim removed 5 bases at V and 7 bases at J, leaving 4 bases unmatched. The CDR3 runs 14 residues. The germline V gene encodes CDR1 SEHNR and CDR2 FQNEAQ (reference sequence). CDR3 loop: CASSPGQGPEKLFF. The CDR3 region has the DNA TGTGCCAGCAGCCCGGGACAGGGGCCTGAAAAACTGTTTTTT.

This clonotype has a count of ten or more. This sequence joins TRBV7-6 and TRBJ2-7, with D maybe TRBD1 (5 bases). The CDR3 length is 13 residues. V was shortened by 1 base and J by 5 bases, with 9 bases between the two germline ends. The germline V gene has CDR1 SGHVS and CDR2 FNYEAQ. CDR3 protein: CASSLVDSHEQYF. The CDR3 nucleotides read TGTGCCAGCAGCTTAGTCGACAGCCACGAGCAGTACTTC.

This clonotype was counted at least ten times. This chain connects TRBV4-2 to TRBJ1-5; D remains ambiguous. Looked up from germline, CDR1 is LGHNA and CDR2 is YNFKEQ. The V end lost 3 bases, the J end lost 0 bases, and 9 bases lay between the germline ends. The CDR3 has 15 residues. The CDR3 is CASSQEGNSNQPQHF. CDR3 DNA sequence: TGTGCCAGCAGCCAGGAGGGTAATAGCAATCAGCCCCAGCATTTT.

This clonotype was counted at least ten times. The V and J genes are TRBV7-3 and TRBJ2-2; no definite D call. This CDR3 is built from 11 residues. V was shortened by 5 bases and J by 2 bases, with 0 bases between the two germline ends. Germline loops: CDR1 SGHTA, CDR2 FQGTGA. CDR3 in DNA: TGTGCCAGCAGCAACACCGGGGAGCTGTTTTTT. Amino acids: CASSNTGELFF.

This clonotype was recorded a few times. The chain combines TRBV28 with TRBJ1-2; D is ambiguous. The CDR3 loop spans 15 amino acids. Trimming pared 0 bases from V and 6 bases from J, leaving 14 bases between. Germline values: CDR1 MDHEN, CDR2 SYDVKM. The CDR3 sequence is CASSLWGIRTHGYTF. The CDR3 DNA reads TGTGCCAGCAGTTTATGGGGAATTCGGACTCATGGCTACACCTTC.

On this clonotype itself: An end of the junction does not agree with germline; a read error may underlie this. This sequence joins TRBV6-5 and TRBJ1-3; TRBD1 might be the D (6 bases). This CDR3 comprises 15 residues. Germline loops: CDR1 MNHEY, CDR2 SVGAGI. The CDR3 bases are TGTGCCAGCAGTTACGGGACACTTTCTGGAAACTCCATATATTTT. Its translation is CASSYGTLSGNSIYF.

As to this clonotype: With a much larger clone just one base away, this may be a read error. Written as DNA, the CDR3 is TGTGCCAGCAGCCAACCACAGGGATACGGGCAGTACTTC. It translates to CASSQPQGYGQYF. The chain has TRBV7-9 and TRBJ2-7; a weak D match, TRBD1 (6 bases). Germline V CDR1 and CDR2: SEHNR, FQNEAQ (reference sequence). CDR3 length: 13 amino acids.

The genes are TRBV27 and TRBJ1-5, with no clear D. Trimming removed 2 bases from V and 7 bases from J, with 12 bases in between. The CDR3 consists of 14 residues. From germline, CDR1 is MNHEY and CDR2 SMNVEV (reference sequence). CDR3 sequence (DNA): TGTGCCAGCAGTTTAGCAGGTAGGGTGCAGCCCCAGCATTTT. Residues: CASSLAGRVQPQHF.

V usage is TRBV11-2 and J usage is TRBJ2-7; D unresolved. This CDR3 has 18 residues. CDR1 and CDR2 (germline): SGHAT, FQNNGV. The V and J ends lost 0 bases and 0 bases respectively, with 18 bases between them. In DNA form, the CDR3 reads TGTGCCAGCAGCTTAGATTGGCAAAAGCCGATGCTCTCCTACGAGCAGTACTTC. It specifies CASSLDWQKPMLSYEQYF. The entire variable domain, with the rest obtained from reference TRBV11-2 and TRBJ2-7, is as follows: EAGVAQSPRYKIIEKRQSVAFWCNPISGHATLYWYQQILGQGPKLLIQFQNNGVVDDSQLPKDRFSAERLKGVDSTLKIQPAKLEDSAVYLCASSLDWQKPMLSYEQYFGPGTRLTVT.

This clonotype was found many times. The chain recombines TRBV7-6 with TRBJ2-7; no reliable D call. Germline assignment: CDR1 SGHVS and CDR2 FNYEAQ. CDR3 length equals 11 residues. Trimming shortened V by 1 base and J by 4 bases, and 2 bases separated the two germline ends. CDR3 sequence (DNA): TGTGCCAGCAGCTTAGAGTACGAGCAGTACTTC. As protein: CASSLEYEQYF.

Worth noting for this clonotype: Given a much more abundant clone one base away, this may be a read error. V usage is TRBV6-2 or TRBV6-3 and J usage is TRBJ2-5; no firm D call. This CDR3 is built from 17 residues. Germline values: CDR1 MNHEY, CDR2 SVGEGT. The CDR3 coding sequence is TGTGCCGGCAGGCTCGAGTACCTCGGGCTCTCTTCCGGGCACCAGTACTTC. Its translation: CAGRLEYLGLSSGHQYF.